Presented here are 8 T cell receptor beta chains from one specimen sequenced in a study of identical twins. TCRdb recomputed calls from the 5' RACE reads with MiXCR, one row per CDR3 protein. The sample consists of some 630,000 distinct CDR3 sequences, around 7.4% of them appearing once. The sample also formed part of further work on yellow fever vaccine responses in identical twins.

Sequenced: PBMCs. The receptors come from a young woman in good health.

The chain recombines TRBV11-2 with TRBJ2-2; 8 nucleotides match TRBD1. V was clipped by 6 bases and J by 0 bases; unmatched bases: 6. CDR1 is SGHAT, CDR2 FQNNGV, per germline. The CDR3 has 16 amino acids. CDR3 in DNA: TGTGCCAGCAGGAAGGCAGGGGGCGCGAACACCGGGGAGCTGTTTTTT. Residues: CASRKAGGANTGELFF.

The chain uses TRBV20-1 and TRBJ1-1; no clear D. Trimming left V 6 bases short and J 5 bases short, with 16 bases between. Germline V gene sequence: CDR1 DFQATT, CDR2 SNEGSKA (reference sequence). This CDR3 has 13 amino acids. The CDR3 DNA reads as TGCAGTGCCCCGGGTGATTTGGGAACTGAAGCTTTCTTT. Protein: CSAPGDLGTEAFF.

This clonotype was counted ten times or more. CDR3 sequence: CSAWTGGSGNTIYF. CDR3 in DNA: TGCAGTGCATGGACAGGGGGCTCTGGAAACACCATATATTTT. The genes are TRBV20-1 and TRBJ1-3, with 10 bases that match TRBD1. The CDR3 runs to 14 residues. From germline, CDR1 is DFQATT and CDR2 SNEGSKA (reference sequence). With 6 bases clipped from V and 0 bases from J, the junction kept 2 bases outside the gene matches.

The gene calls are TRBV6-1 and TRBJ1-1; 7 nucleotides line up with TRBD1. The germline V gene has CDR1 MNHNS and CDR2 SASEGT. V shed 0 bases, J shed 1 base, and the junction held 5 bases outside the gene matches. CDR3 length: 16 residues. The CDR3 spells CASSEATGQPNTEAFF. CDR3 nucleotides: TGTGCCAGCAGTGAAGCGACGGGACAGCCGAACACTGAAGCTTTCTTT.

The CDR3 loop is CASSLARLAGASGELFF. The CDR3 region has the DNA TGTGCCAGCAGCTTAGCAAGACTAGCGGGAGCTTCCGGGGAGCTGTTTTTT. The genes are TRBV7-2 and TRBJ2-2; TRBD2 aligns across 12 bases. V lost 0 bases, J lost 6 bases, and 5 bases stayed unmatched. Germline V gene sequence: CDR1 SGHTA, CDR2 FQGNSA. The CDR3 is 17 residues long.

This clonotype was found many times. The chain has TRBV6-5 and TRBJ1-2; a possible D gene is TRBD1 (6 bases). The V end was cut by 2 bases, the J end by 8 bases, with 15 bases between. Germline CDR1 reads MNHEY; CDR2 reads SVGAGI. CDR3 length: 14 residues. CDR3 bases: TGTGCCAGCAGTTACGGGGGGCGTTCTAACGGCTACACCTTC. Translating it yields CASSYGGRSNGYTF.

This clonotype was recorded many times. The V gene is TRBV12-3 or TRBV12-4, the J gene TRBJ1-3, with D tentatively TRBD1 (6 bases). Trimming cost V 2 bases and J 8 bases, with 13 bases left between them. The CDR3 totals 14 residues. The CDR3 DNA sequence: TGTGCCAGCAGTTTAACAGGGTTGGTGGACACCATATATTTT. Protein product: CASSLTGLVDTIYF.

Only a few counts were recorded for this clonotype. The chain is built from TRBV3-1 and TRBJ2-1; D call uncertain. The CDR3 is made up of 15 amino acids. V lost 2 bases and J lost 5, with 13 bases in between. Germline V gene sequence: CDR1 LGHDT, CDR2 YNNKEL (reference sequence). The CDR3 here is CASSQSPRLDNEQFF. The CDR3 DNA follows: TGTGCCAGCAGCCAATCCCCTAGACTCGACAATGAGCAGTTCTTC.